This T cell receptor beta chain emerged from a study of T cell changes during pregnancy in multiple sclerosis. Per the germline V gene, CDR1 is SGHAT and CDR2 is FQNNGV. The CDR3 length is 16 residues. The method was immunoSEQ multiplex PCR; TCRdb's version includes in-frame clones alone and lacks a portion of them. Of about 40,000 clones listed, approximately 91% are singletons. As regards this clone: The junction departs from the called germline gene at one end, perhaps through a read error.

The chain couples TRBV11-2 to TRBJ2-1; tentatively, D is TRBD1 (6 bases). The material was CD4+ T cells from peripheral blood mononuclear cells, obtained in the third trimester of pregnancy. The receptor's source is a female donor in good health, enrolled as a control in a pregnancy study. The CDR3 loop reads CASSFLLGGSFNEQFF. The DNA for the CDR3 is TGTGCCAGCAGCTTTTTACTAGGGGGTTCCTTCAATGAGCAGTTCTTC.